These 2 T cell receptor beta chains originate from one sample sequenced in a study of Ad26.COV2.S vaccination and SARS-CoV-2 variants. The method was immunoSEQ multiplex PCR; TCRdb's version includes in-frame clones alone and lacks a portion of them. The sample holds 85,000 to 120,000 clones, 80% seen once. The sample consisted of peripheral blood, taken after recovery from COVID-19. Every receptor here comes from a human donor who had recovered from COVID-19.

Regarding this clone: Distinct nucleotide sequences in the sample also encode this CDR3. The chain recombines TRBV6-5 with TRBJ1-5; no clear D gene. Germline CDR1 MNHEY, CDR2 SVGAGI. The V gene lost 2 bases and the J gene lost 5 bases, with 7 bases spanning the gap. The CDR3 length is 13 residues. The CDR3 nucleotides are TGTGCCAGCAGTTACGGACGCGATCAGCCCCAGCATTTT. Protein sequence: CASSYGRDQPQHF.

This chain uses TRBV6-5 with TRBJ2-7, with a possible D match to TRBD1 (6 bases). V was trimmed by 5 bases and J by 0 bases, leaving 11 bases between them. This CDR3 region has 14 residues. From germline, CDR1 is MNHEY and CDR2 SVGAGI. CDR3 sequence (DNA): TGTGCCAGCAGTAGACAGGAGAGCTCCTACGAGCAGTACTTC. It encodes CASSRQESSYEQYF.